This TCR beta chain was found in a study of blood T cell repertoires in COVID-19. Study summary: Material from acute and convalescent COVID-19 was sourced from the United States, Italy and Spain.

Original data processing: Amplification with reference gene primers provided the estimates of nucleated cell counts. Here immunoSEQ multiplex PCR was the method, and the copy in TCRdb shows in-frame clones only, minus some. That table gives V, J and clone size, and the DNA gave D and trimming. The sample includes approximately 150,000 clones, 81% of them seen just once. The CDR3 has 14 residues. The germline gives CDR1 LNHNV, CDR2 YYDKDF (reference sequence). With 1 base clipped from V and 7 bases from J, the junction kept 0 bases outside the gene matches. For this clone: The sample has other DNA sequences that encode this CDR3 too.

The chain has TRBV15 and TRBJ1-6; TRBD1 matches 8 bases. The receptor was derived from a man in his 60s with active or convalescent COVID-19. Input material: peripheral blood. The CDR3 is CATSRGQGNSPLHF. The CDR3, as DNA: TGTGCCACCAGCAGAGGACAGGGGAATTCACCCCTCCACTTT.